This T cell receptor beta chain was sequenced during a study of shared clonotypes between healthy human individuals. Study-wide results and limits: It was anticipated that sequencing depth would influence how many clonotypes donors shared.

Sorted-subset replicate PCRs used about 200 ng of genomic DNA. This amount corresponded to approximately 30,000 T cell genomes. The table came from immunoSEQ multiplex PCR; TCRdb's copy has only in-frame clones and leaves some out. This sample has approximately 640,000 clones, with less than 95% found just once. As concerns this clone: Its antigen is currently unknown.

The germline V gene has CDR1 SGDLS and CDR2 YYNGEE. Trimming shortened V by 0 bases and J by 0 bases, and 10 bases separated the two germline ends. The CDR3 has 15 residues. The chain links TRBV9 to TRBJ2-7; D gene uncertain. Source material: memory CD8+ T cells from PBMCs. Subset: CD45RO+ cells pooled with CCR7-negative TemRA cells. The TCR originated in a young man in good health. Some clones in this sample may be carry-over from other donors' samples. CDR3 in amino acids: CASSVGKESSYEQYF. The CDR3 coding sequence is TGTGCCAGCAGCGTAGGCAAGGAGTCCTCCTACGAGCAGTACTTC.